The rows below give T cell receptor beta chains drawn from one sample of a study of cytomegalovirus exposure and HLA in healthy donors. The repertoire was sequenced with immunoSEQ multiplex PCR; TCRdb's copy has only in-frame clones and lacks some. The profile shows almost 200,000 clones, 70% to 80% of them singletons. Sequenced input: PBMCs. These receptor sequences come from a man in his thirties or forties in good health and CMV-seronegative. Each CDR3 is given with its conserved first and last residue. Each record gives: J gene, V gene, clone size, D gene, CDR3 DNA, CDR3 protein. D genes are given only for firm matches. Clone size is stated in some rows and not others, as once, few, many or a class when expanded.

>TRBJ2-7|TRBV5-6|-|-
TGTGCCAGCAGCCCCGGGAACTACGAGCAGTACTTC
CASSPGNYEQYF
>TRBJ2-1|TRBV6-5|-|TRBD2
TGTGCCAGCTTTCCCCCGGGACTAAACCATGAGCAGTTCTTC
CASFPPGLNHEQFF
>TRBJ2-5|TRBV7-3|-|-
TGTGCCAGCAGCCGGGGAGCGCAAGAGACCCAGTACTTC
CASSRGAQETQYF
>TRBJ2-1|TRBV27|-|-
TGTGCCAGCAGCGGCAGGGCCTACAATGAGCAGTTCTTC
CASSGRAYNEQFF
>TRBJ2-7|TRBV11-1|-|-
TGTGCCAGCAGCGAATCTTGGGCAGGGAACTCCTACGAGCAGTACTTC
CASSESWAGNSYEQYF
>TRBJ1-5|TRBV6-5|-|TRBD1
TGTGCCAGCAGCGGGACAGTAATCAGCCCCCAGCATTTT
CASSGTVISPQHF
>TRBJ1-2|TRBV19|-|-
TGTGCCAGTAGTAGTCTACGGAACTATGGCTACACCTTC
CASSSLRNYGYTF
>TRBJ2-5|TRBV27|-|TRBD2
TGTGCCAGCAGTTCTCTACTAGCGGGATTCCAAGAGACCCAGTACTTC
CASSSLLAGFQETQYF
>TRBJ2-1|TRBV10-1|-|TRBD1
TGCGCCAGCAGTCTCACCTCGGGACAGGGGGTCAAGCAGTTCTTC
CASSLTSGQGVKQFF
>TRBJ2-7|TRBV15|-|TRBD2
TGTGCCACCAGCAGAAGCCCTAGCGGAAGCTACGAGCAGTACTTC
CATSRSPSGSYEQYF
>TRBJ2-2|TRBV30|-|-
TGTGCCTGGGGGGAGGCGAACACCGGGGAGCTGTTTTTT
CAWGEANTGELFF
>TRBJ2-6|TRBV25-1|-|TRBD1
TGTGCCAGCAGTCCCCGAGGACAGGGAAACTCTGGGGCCAACGTCCTGACTTTC
CASSPRGQGNSGANVLTF
>TRBJ1-6|TRBV11-2|-|TRBD1
TGTGCCAGCAGCTCCTATACAGGGGGCTGGTCACCCCTCCACTTT
CASSSYTGGWSPLHF
>TRBJ2-2|TRBV9|-|-
TGTGCCAGTCGAGGCATGACTGGCGGGGAGCTGTTTTTT
CASRGMTGGELFF
>TRBJ2-7|TRBV13|-|-
TGTGCCAGCAGCCGAATGGCTTCCTACGAGCAGTACTTC
CASSRMASYEQYF
>TRBJ2-5|TRBV28|-|-
TGTGCCAGCTCCGAGCGGGTTGAGACCCAGTACTTC
CASSERVETQYF
>TRBJ1-2|TRBV6-5|-|TRBD1
TGTGCCAGCAAGGGACAGGGGTCTAACTATGGCTACACCTTC
CASKGQGSNYGYTF
>TRBJ2-1|TRBV6-5|-|TRBD2
TGTGCCAGCAGTTTGGGACTAGCAGTTGTTGAGCAGTTCTTC
CASSLGLAVVEQFF
>TRBJ1-5|TRBV19|-|TRBD1
TGTGCCAGTAGTATCGAACATGGGGACAGGAATTTGTATAGCAATCAGCCCCAGCATTTT
CASSIEHGDRNLYSNQPQHF
>TRBJ1-1|TRBV6-1|-|-
TGTGCCAGCAGTGAAAGCGGGGGAGGTAACACTGAAGCTTTCTTT
CASSESGGGNTEAFF
>TRBJ2-7|TRBV28|-|-
TGTGCCAGCAGTTTGGGGCAGGCTAACTACGAGCAGTACTTC
CASSLGQANYEQYF
>TRBJ2-7|TRBV13|-|TRBD1
TGTGCCAGCAGCGAGGGACAGCGTAGCTCCTACGAGCAGTACTTC
CASSEGQRSSYEQYF
>TRBJ2-6|TRBV25-1|-|-
TGTGCCAGTTTAGCTTCTGGGGCCAACGTCCTGACTTTC
CASLASGANVLTF
>TRBJ1-2|TRBV27|few|TRBD1
TGTGCCAGCAGTTCGGGACAGGGCAATATAAACTATGGCTACACCTTC
CASSSGQGNINYGYTF
>TRBJ2-7|TRBV30|-|-
TGTGCCTGGAGTGTATCGGGAATCGAGCAGTACTTC
CAWSVSGIEQYF
>TRBJ2-7|TRBV15|few|TRBD1
TGTGCCACCAGCCAAGACAGGGGCGAGCAGTACTTC
CATSQDRGEQYF
>TRBJ1-1|TRBV6-1|-|-
TGTGCCAGCAGTGACAAATCCACTGAAGCTTTCTTT
CASSDKSTEAFF